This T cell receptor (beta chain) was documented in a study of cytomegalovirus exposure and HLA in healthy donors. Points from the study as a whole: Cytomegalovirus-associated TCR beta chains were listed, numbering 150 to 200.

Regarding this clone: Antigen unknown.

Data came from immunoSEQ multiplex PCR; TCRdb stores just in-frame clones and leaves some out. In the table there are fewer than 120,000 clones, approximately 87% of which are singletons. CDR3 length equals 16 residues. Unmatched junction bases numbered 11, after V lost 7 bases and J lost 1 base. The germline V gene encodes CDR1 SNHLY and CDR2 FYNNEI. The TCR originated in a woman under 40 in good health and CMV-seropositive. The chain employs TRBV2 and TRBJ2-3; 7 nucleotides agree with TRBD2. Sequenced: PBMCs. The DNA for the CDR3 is TGTGCCAGCACCCAAGTTAGCGGGTTTGGCACAGATACGCAGTATTTT. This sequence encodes CASTQVSGFGTDTQYF.